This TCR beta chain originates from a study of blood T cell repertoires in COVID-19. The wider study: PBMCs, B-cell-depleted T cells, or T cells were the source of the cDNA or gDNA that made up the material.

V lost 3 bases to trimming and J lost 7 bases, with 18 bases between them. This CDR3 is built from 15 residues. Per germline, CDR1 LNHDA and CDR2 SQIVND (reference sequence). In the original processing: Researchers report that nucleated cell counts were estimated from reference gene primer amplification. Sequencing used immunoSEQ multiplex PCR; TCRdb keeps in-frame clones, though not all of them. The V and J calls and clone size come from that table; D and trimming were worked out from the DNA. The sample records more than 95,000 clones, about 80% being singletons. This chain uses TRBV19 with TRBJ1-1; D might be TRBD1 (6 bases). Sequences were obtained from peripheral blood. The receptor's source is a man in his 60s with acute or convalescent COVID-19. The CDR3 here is CASSMSGRGSFEAFF. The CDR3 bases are TGTGCCAGTAGTATGTCCGGCAGGGGCTCATTTGAAGCTTTCTTT.